Here is one T cell receptor beta chain with its context. The antigen this receptor binds is unknown. Base qualities are not at hand, and no much larger clone is one base apart. The data derive from a study of cytomegalovirus exposure and HLA in healthy donors (dated by TCRdb to the late 2010s). With respect to the entire study: An earlier analysis of roughly 610 of the donors reported about 280 Gb of sequence data and 90 million to 120 million unique TCR beta sequences obtained from about 180 million T cells. Roughly 310 gigabases of sequencing data and 70 million to 100 million unique TCR sequences were included in an early release covering about 620 HLA-typed donors. Of the roughly 420 genotyped donors, 65% to 90% were placed in the genetic ancestry cluster associated with self-reported Caucasian donors. The study aimed to test whether signatures of past pathogen exposure could be identified by cataloging public T cell receptors. The T cell repertoires of some 670 subjects were profiled by immunosequencing and related to cytomegalovirus serostatus. In addition to the first cohort of around 670 subjects, a separate validation cohort of 130 or so different subjects was used. To predict cytomegalovirus infection status, the study brought together high-throughput TCR immunosequencing, statistical association of individual TCRs with disease status, and machine learning. To study patterns of TCR occurrence, a later analysis re-analyzed previously published TCR beta repertoires from 550 to 800 donors and added high-resolution HLA genotyping. In the later analysis, no new phenotypic data were used to find candidate immune exposures; instead, reliance was placed on TCR beta sequences and their occurrence across donors. An earlier analysis of 587 of the donors used high-throughput TCR beta sequencing to judge whether each TCR beta V gene segment behaved as functional or pseudogenic. Alongside the repertoire data, information on donor age, sex, ethnicity and CMV serostatus was compiled. A later genetic analysis used genome-wide SNP genotypes for 398 of the 666 donors, treating that subset as a discovery cohort. Every repertoire in the discovery cohort had been generated on one and the same sequencing platform. HLA typing included class I and class II loci at four-digit resolution. The number of donors typed differed by locus, with 629-630 for A, B, C, DRB1 and DQB1, roughly 520 for DQA1, nearly 610 for DPA1, and around 430 for DPB1. Because of strong linkage in the cohort, 5 or 6 DR-DQ haplotypes were treated as single units for association and clustering. On average, over 200,000 unique TCR beta nucleotide sequences were sequenced per donor among more than 350 genotyped donors of the cohort, with 15% to 20% of those sequences being non-productive.

On the study overall, not on this receptor specifically: According to the authors, the approach could potentially be generalized to other disease states and immunological phenotypes. In a later analysis, several top co-occurrence clusters were reported to appear linked to parvovirus B19, influenza, CMV and Epstein-Barr virus. In a later analysis, 16,951 TCR beta sequences were associated with specific HLA alleles at a false discovery rate of 0.05. Compared with the roughly 670-donor mean, donors in an Asian-associated ancestry cluster had fewer N-insertions in productive TCRs, according to a later genetic analysis. In a later analysis, TCR association rates were found to vary across HLA loci, with the most associated TCRs seen for DRB1 alleles and the fewest for HLA-C alleles. The study gave a list of 150 to 200 TCR beta chains associated with cytomegalovirus. A cluster of highly shared sequence variants was judged likely to be a technical artifact of the sequencing pipeline. Three of the identified cytomegalovirus-associated TCR beta chains were confirmed in vitro to be specific for cytomegalovirus antigens. A later analysis found that HLA-associated TCR beta chains were more clonally expanded and had lower generation probabilities than equally common non-associated chains. For the cohort, immune exposure information was limited to CMV serostatus. Strong co-occurrence of HLA alleles, especially DR and DQ, made assigning TCR associations to individual alleles difficult. A later genetic analysis associated a missense DCLRE1C variant with V-gene and J-gene trimming of TCR beta chains, and an independent cohort replicated the association. The cohort was sequenced for TCR beta chains only, and without alpha or paired-chain data the features that could be detected were limited. Roughly uniform sequencing depth across donors was assumed in presence/absence analyses, although this assumption may not hold. A later analysis found that most CMV-associated TCR beta chains appeared HLA-restricted, with HLA associations seemingly driven largely by CMV exposure. Cytomegalovirus status was reported to be diagnosed by the classifier with high specificity and sensitivity in both the original and validation cohorts. An earlier analysis of approximately 530 of the donors showed that most TCR beta V segments appeared in productive rearrangements either about 87% or about 30% of the time, which broadly matched IMGT annotations. The earlier analysis of 587 of the donors excluded some 15 rarely observed V segments, including chromosome 9 orphons, because counts were too low. A further reported finding was that TCR beta sequences accurately predicted the HLA-A and HLA-B alleles for most subjects in the first cohort. Because HLA typing was missing for some donors at each locus, association tests included only the typed subset. Linkage disequilibrium might explain the correlated functional status among segregating V segments, but an unknown experimental factor could not be excluded. Most TCR sequences were observed very rarely across donors, whereas some public TCRs were present in many individuals.

To prepare the library, the immunoSEQ multiplex PCR assay was applied. For the multiplex PCR, a mixture combining 60 forward primers for TCR Vbeta segments and 13 reverse primers for TCR Jbeta segments was used. The CDR3 region of rearranged TCR beta genes was amplified from genomic DNA with a multiplex PCR assay. On the Illumina HiSeq System, the amplified TCR beta libraries were sequenced as 87-base-pair reads. From the authors' description of their analysis: Across the 500 to 700 repertoires, a later analysis counted 80 million or so unique TCR beta chains, approximately 12 million of which were shared by at least two donors. To remove PCR and sequencing errors, raw reads were error-corrected and collapsed into unique sequences using a nearest-neighbor algorithm that merged closely related sequences. Alignment of CDR3 sequences to IMGT reference sequences was used to assign V, D and J gene segments. Each retained sequence needed at least a six-nucleotide match to both a V gene segment and a J gene segment. A rearrangement was called productive if the CDR3 had no stop codons and remained in frame with V and J, and every other rearrangement was called non-productive. CDR3 was defined by IMGT convention, running from the second conserved V-encoded cysteine to the conserved J-encoded phenylalanine. The earlier analysis of around 640 of the donors excluded sequences that lacked an unambiguous match to a single V gene segment. In an earlier analysis of several hundred of the donors, V segments were called functional above 56.7% productive rearrangements and were called segregating when the between-donor standard deviation exceeded 5%. A statistical classification framework was developed to diagnose cytomegalovirus status using the catalog of TCR beta chain sequences. In a later analysis, TCR nucleotide sequences were compared against IMGT/GENE-DB human TR gene sequences so that V and J genes could be assigned. The TCRdist pipeline was used in a later analysis to assign CDR3 sequences and most-parsimonious VDJ recombination scenarios. In a later analysis, every TCR beta chain was defined by the combination of its CDR3 amino acid sequence and its V-gene family, and reads without a unique V-gene family were dropped. In a later analysis, fewer than 600 highly shared, low-generation-probability nucleotide sequences were removed to address suspected cross-contamination and a sequencing artifact. A later analysis calculated a clonal expansion index for each public chain from normalized within-repertoire ranks of inferred template counts. Generation probabilities in a later analysis came from a VDJ recombination model fitted to out-of-frame rearrangements, and those results were checked against IGoR. In a later analysis, hypergeometric tests were used to score TCR-TCR, TCR-HLA and TCR-CMV co-occurrence, with a repertoire-size bias correction applied to TCR pairs. A later analysis estimated false discovery rates by permuting HLA or CMV assignments 20 times. In a later analysis, co-occurring TCRs were grouped using DBSCAN, and TCRdist sequence similarity was added for clustering within HLA-allele-positive subsets. Repertoires with fewer than 30,000 or more than 120,000 public chains, plus five repertoires with anomalous nucleotide sharing, were excluded from co-occurrence clustering. TCRdb carries this immuneACCESS record with in-frame sequences only. Its versions omit some clonotypes, under half of them owing to an unresolved V gene in the studies checked, with the rest unexplained. The V and J calls and clone size were taken over from that table, and D and trimming were inferred from the DNA. The sample table lists tens of thousands of clones, around 66% of them with a count of one. Of the sample, 4% to 5% is held by the ten largest clones.

The cohort comprised some 700 healthy bone marrow donors. Cohort members were all nominally healthy when sampled, although unrecorded immune exposures were likely present. The donor was CMV seropositive and was included in the group of 270 or so seropositive cohort members. A peripheral blood sample was provided by each donor, and peripheral blood mononuclear cells were used for TCR beta sequencing. Genomic DNA extraction from the blood cell samples was performed with the Qiagen DNeasy Blood Extraction Kit. The sequencing sample was made of PBMCs. The TCR sequence derives from a man aged 60 to 69 in good health and CMV-seropositive.

The CDR3 protein is CASSFPSGSEQYF. The DNA sequence is given as TGTGCCAGCAGTTTCCCCTCCGGGAGCGAGCAGTACTTC. Rearrangement joined TRBV27 to TRBJ2-7, with TRBD2 perhaps the D gene, on 6 matching bases. Deletion took 3 bases off V and 6 bases off J, with a span of 12 bases between the germline ends. CDR1 and CDR2 are read off the germline V gene (reference sequence) as MNHEY and SMNVEV. Spanning cysteine to phenylalanine, the CDR3 consists of 13 amino acids. Of all the DNA, just the CDR3 is kept, 39 bases in frame from base 1.